This record concerns one T cell receptor beta chain sequence. The data originate from a study of OX40 agonist ivuxolimab in advanced cancers. Clones were sequenced by immunoSEQ multiplex PCR, and TCRdb holds only the in-frame ones, with some missing. The table records more than 100,000 clones, 85% to 90% of them present only once. Germline-derived CDR1 and CDR2 are SGHDT and YYEEEE. Trimming took 5 bases from V and 3 from J, leaving 15 bases between them. The CDR3 contains 14 residues. The starting material was CD4+ or CD8+ T cells sorted from blood, obtained in a trial of the OX40 agonist ivuxolimab. This sequence originates from an adult with an advanced solid tumor such as melanoma, head and neck, liver or kidney cancer. The V call is TRBV5-6, the J call TRBJ2-7; D tentatively fits TRBD1 or TRBD2 (5 bases each). The CDR3 DNA is TGTGCCAGCAGAGTGCTAGGGGACCTCTACGAGCAGTACTTC. It translates to CASRVLGDLYEQYF.